The next 28 T cell receptor beta chains were all read from a single sample in a study of prognosis after radiotherapy for stage I lung cancer. Genomic DNA served as the source from which two-round multiplex PCR generated TCR beta CDR3 amplicons. During first-round PCR, primers specific to each TRBV and TRBJ gene were used. TCRdb analysed the multiplex PCR reads with MiXCR anew, one entry per CDR3 protein. The sample has around 21,000 distinct CDR3 sequences, around 40% seen once. Material: PBMCs, obtained before or after stereotactic body radiation therapy (not recorded which). The receptors come from a donor over 45 with non-small cell lung cancer.

As for this clonotype: Relative to the germline gene, one junction end is altered; a read error may explain this. The rearrangement links TRBV19 to TRBJ2-2; D is perhaps TRBD1 or TRBD2 (5 bases each). The CDR3 covers 16 residues. The germline V gene has CDR1 LNHDA and CDR2 SQIVND (reference sequence). This CDR3 is CASSIVGQGGTWELFF. In DNA, the CDR3 is TGTGCCAGTAGTATAGTAGGTCAGGGTGGCACCTGGGAGCTATTTTTT.

Many counts were recorded for this clonotype. The chain joins TRBV4-1 to TRBJ2-3; TRBD1 or TRBD2 may be the D gene (7 bases each). V was pared by 0 bases and J by 3 bases, with 13 bases between. Germline values: CDR1 MGHRA, CDR2 YSYEKL. This CDR3 has 16 residues. For the CDR3, the DNA is TGCGCCAGCAGCCAAGAAGGGGGCGGGAGAACAGATACGCAGTATTTT. This encodes CASSQEGGGRTDTQYF.

The DNA of the CDR3 is TGTGCCAGCAGTTACACCCGGACTAGCCGGGAGCAGTTCTTC. Translating it yields CASSYTRTSREQFF. The rearrangement links TRBV6-2 or TRBV6-3 to TRBJ2-1; TRBD2 matches 8 bases. The CDR3 consists of 14 residues. Germline V CDR1 and CDR2: MNHEY, SVGEGT. Trimming took 2 bases from V and 10 from J; bases not matched to a gene: 7.

This clonotype was observed at least ten times. The V gene is TRBV19, the J gene TRBJ2-5; 9 bases match TRBD2. The CDR3 runs 16 residues. V lost 7 bases and J lost 0; bases outside the gene matches: 9. In germline, CDR1 is LNHDA, CDR2 SQIVND (reference sequence). The CDR3 region has the DNA TGTGCCAGTAAGTCATCTCTAGCGGGATACCAAGAGACCCAGTACTTC. It encodes CASKSSLAGYQETQYF.

This sequence joins TRBV4-3 and TRBJ1-1, with D unclear. The V and J ends lost 0 bases and 4 bases respectively, with 12 bases between them. The CDR3 loop spans 15 amino acids. Germline V lookup: CDR1 LGHNA, CDR2 YSLEER. The CDR3 sequence is CASSQDRVSSTEAFF. Written as DNA, the CDR3 is TGCGCCAGCAGCCAAGATCGGGTCAGCTCCACTGAAGCTTTCTTT.

This clonotype came up many times. V usage is TRBV11-2 and J usage is TRBJ2-1, with D possibly being TRBD2 (6 bases). The CDR3 is 18 residues long. Trimming left V 0 bases short and J 0 bases short, with 15 bases between. Germline V gene lookup returns CDR1 SGHAT and CDR2 FQNNGV. CDR3 residues: CASSLDQLAVSSYNEQFF. CDR3 sequence (DNA): TGTGCCAGCAGCTTAGACCAGTTAGCGGTGAGCTCCTACAATGAGCAGTTCTTC.

This clonotype occurred once. The chain is built from TRBV7-3 and TRBJ2-3, with a weak D call TRBD2 (7 bases). The CDR3 spans 15 residues. Trimming took 0 bases from V and 3 from J, leaving 10 bases between them. Looked up from germline, CDR1 is SGHTA and CDR2 is FQGTGA. CDR3 nucleotides: TGTGCCAGCAGCTTAACGGGGGGGCTGACAGATACGCAGTATTTT. As protein: CASSLTGGLTDTQYF.

A single count supports this clonotype. It differs at one base from a far larger clone, so likely a read error. The V gene is TRBV6-4, the J gene TRBJ1-6; no clear D. CDR3 length equals 15 residues. V lost 10 bases and J 0 bases, leaving 13 bases between the germline ends. Per the germline V gene, CDR1 is MRHNA and CDR2 is SNTAGT. CDR3 sequence reads: CATTWEFSYNSPLHF. Here the CDR3 DNA reads TGTGCCACGACCTGGGAGTTCTCCTATAATTCACCCCTCCACTTT.

The sample holds many counts of this clonotype. This chain links TRBV29-1 with TRBJ2-1; D is uncertain. The CDR3 covers 11 residues. Germline V gives CDR1 SQVTM, CDR2 ANQGSEA. Trimming removed 7 bases at V and 0 bases at J, with 4 bases between. CDR3 coding DNA: TGCAGCGGAGGCTCCTACAATGAGCAGTTCTTC. Amino acid sequence: CSGGSYNEQFF.

This clonotype was observed many times. The chain carries TRBV5-1 and TRBJ2-3, with 7 bases identical to TRBD2. Trimming removed 4 bases from V and 0 bases from J; junction bases left unmatched: 8. Germline lookup yields CDR1 SGHRS and CDR2 YFSETQ. CDR3 length equals 16 residues. The CDR3 here is CASSGPSGTSTDTQYF. The CDR3 DNA follows: TGCGCCAGCAGCGGACCTAGCGGTACCAGCACAGATACGCAGTATTTT.

This clonotype qualifies as medium-sized. The junction does not match germline at one end; this may be a read error. This sequence joins TRBV12-3 or TRBV12-4 and TRBJ2-3; unclear D gene. The CDR3 has 11 amino acids. The CDR3 region has the DNA TGTGCCAGCAGCTTAGGGGATACGCAGTATTTT. Translating it yields CASSLGDTQYF.

The chain has TRBV19 and TRBJ1-5, with D perhaps matching TRBD1 (6 bases). The CDR3 totals 16 residues. Germline lookup yields CDR1 LNHDA and CDR2 SQIVND (reference sequence). The ends were cut back, 4 bases at V and 1 base at J, with 14 bases in the middle. The CDR3: CASSRRDTISNQPQHF. The CDR3 DNA is TGTGCCAGTAGTAGAAGGGACACAATAAGCAATCAGCCCCAGCATTTT.

Remarks on this clonotype: The junction departs from germline at one end; a sequencing error may be responsible. The V gene is TRBV6-2 or TRBV6-3, the J gene TRBJ1-5; D not certain. Germline lookup yields CDR1 MNHEY and CDR2 SVGEGT. This CDR3 spans 14 amino acids. CDR3: CSSQVGCPGQPQHF. The CDR3 region has the DNA TGTTCCAGCCAGGTGGGTTGTCCCGGTCAGCCCCAGCATTTT.

This clonotype is labeled medium-sized. V usage is TRBV19 and J usage is TRBJ1-3; weak D call: TRBD1 (6 bases). Germline V CDR1 and CDR2: LNHDA, SQIVND (reference sequence). V shed 5 bases and J shed 0 bases, with 14 bases lying between them. The CDR3 contains 16 residues. The CDR3 coding sequence is TGTGCCAGTAGTCGATCGGGACAACTCTCTGGAAACACCATATATTTT. Its translation: CASSRSGQLSGNTIYF.

In its sample, this clonotype was seen many times. This chain joins TRBV24-1 and TRBJ2-1; 9 bases map to TRBD1. Looked up from germline, CDR1 is KGHDR and CDR2 is SFDVKD. The CDR3 runs 14 residues. Trimming removed 7 bases from V and 4 bases from J; junction bases left unmatched: 4. The CDR3 nucleotides are TGTGCCACCAGCCCGACAGGGGGGTACAATGAGCAGTTCTTC. This encodes CATSPTGGYNEQFF.

This clonotype was seen many times. The V and J genes are TRBV3-1 and TRBJ2-1; TRBD1 aligns across 9 bases. V shed 4 bases, J shed 7 bases, and the junction held 8 bases outside the gene matches. CDR1 is LGHDT and CDR2 is YNNKEL in the germline V gene (reference sequence). The length of the CDR3 is 15 residues. The CDR3 DNA is TGTGCCAGCAGCCCCAGGACAGGGGTTGGGAATGAGCAGTTCTTC. It codes for CASSPRTGVGNEQFF.

V and J are TRBV11-1 and TRBJ2-3; no clear D gene. Germline V gene sequence: CDR1 SGHAT, CDR2 FQDESV (reference sequence). Between the trimmed V and J ends, which lost 2 bases and 3 bases, there was a span of 9 bases. CDR3 length equals 14 residues. The CDR3 sequence is CASSLRAGTDTQYF. The CDR3 DNA reads TGTGCCAGCAGCTTAAGGGCTGGGACAGATACGCAGTATTTT.

This clonotype is medium-sized in the sample. This chain links TRBV7-9 with TRBJ2-3; 9 nucleotides agree with TRBD2. The V segment lost 1 base and the J segment 5 bases; nucleotides outside the gene matches: 7. Germline V gene lookup returns CDR1 SEHNR and CDR2 FQNEAQ (reference sequence). This CDR3 spans 16 amino acids. CDR3 amino acids: CASSLGRLAVRDTQYF. The DNA of the CDR3 is TGTGCCAGCAGCTTAGGGCGACTAGCGGTAAGAGATACGCAGTATTTT.

The table lists this clonotype with many counts. This chain uses TRBV27 with TRBJ2-3; 7 bases are a match to TRBD2. CDR3 length: 18 residues. In germline, CDR1 is MNHEY, CDR2 SMNVEV (reference sequence). The CDR3 reads CATKTGREWEQSTDTQYF. In DNA form, the CDR3 reads TGTGCGACCAAAACTGGGCGGGAGTGGGAACAAAGCACAGATACGCAGTATTTT.

The V call is TRBV24-1, the J call TRBJ2-3; D not resolved. CDR1 and CDR2 (germline): KGHDR, SFDVKD. V was shortened by 8 bases and J by 6 bases, with 8 bases between the two germline ends. This CDR3 spans 11 amino acids. CDR3 sequence reads: CATMWGDTQYF. In DNA, the CDR3 is TGTGCCACCATGTGGGGTGATACGCAGTATTTT.

Regarding this clonotype: A much larger clone sits a single nucleotide away, making a read error possible. V usage is TRBV10-3 and J usage is TRBJ2-7, with 8 bases identical to TRBD2. This CDR3 contains 15 residues. Germline V lookup: CDR1 ENHRY, CDR2 SYGVKD. V shed 6 bases, J shed 2 bases, and the junction held 9 bases outside the gene matches. The CDR3 spells CAISPYSGSTYEQYF. DNA of the CDR3: TGTGCCATCAGCCCTTACAGCGGGAGCACCTACGAGCAGTACTTC.

There are many counts of this clonotype. This rearrangement joins TRBV30 to TRBJ2-7, with 12 bases identical to TRBD1. V lost 3 bases to trimming and J lost 7 bases; unmatched junction nucleotides: 4. The CDR3 consists of 13 residues. The germline V gene has CDR1 GTSNPN and CDR2 SVGIG (reference sequence). The CDR3 DNA reads as TGTGCCTGGAGGTTGGGACAGGGGGCAGAGCAGTACTTC. Its translation is CAWRLGQGAEQYF. Filled out from reference TRBV30 and TRBJ2-7, the complete variable domain reads SQTIHQWPATLVQPVGSPLSLECTVEGTSNPNLYWYRQAAGRGLQLLFYSVGIGQISSEVPQNLSASRPQDRQFILSSKKLLLSDSGFYLCAWRLGQGAEQYFGPGTRLTVT.

On this clonotype itself: One junction end does not reproduce the germline sequence, and a read error may be involved. The genes are TRBV11-3 and TRBJ1-1; 7 bases line up with TRBD1. Germline V gene lookup returns CDR1 SGHNT and CDR2 YENEEA. CDR3 size: 15 residues. DNA for the CDR3: TGTGTCAGCAGCTCCCAGGGGGTGAGGAACACTGAATCTTTCTTT. Its translation: CVSSSQGVRNTESFF.

V usage is TRBV11-3 and J usage is TRBJ2-1; tentative D call: TRBD2 (6 bases). The CDR3 consists of 16 residues. Germline V CDR1 and CDR2: SGHNT, YENEEA. V was shortened by 5 bases and J by 8 bases, with 22 bases between the two germline ends. CDR3 coding DNA: TGTGCCAGCAGCCCCCGACTAGAGGGAGGATTCGATGAGCAGTTCTTC. Amino acids: CASSPRLEGGFDEQFF. Full variable domain (remainder filled in from reference TRBV11-3 and TRBJ2-1): EAGVVQSPRYKIIEKKQPVAFWCNPISGHNTLYWYLQNLGQGPELLIRYENEEAVDDSQLPKDRFSAERLKGVDSTLKIQPAELGDSAVYLCASSPRLEGGFDEQFFGPGTRLTVL.

By share, this clonotype counts as medium-sized. V gene TRBV19 combines with J gene TRBJ2-2, with TRBD1 matching 10 bases. The CDR3 sequence is 19 residues long. J was trimmed by 2 bases and V by 4 bases; bases with no gene match: 13. The germline gives CDR1 LNHDA, CDR2 SQIVND (reference sequence). CDR3 nucleotides: TGTGCCAGTAGTAGAGACGGGACAGGGGTCTACATAAACACCGGGGAGCTGTTTTTT. Translating it yields CASSRDGTGVYINTGELFF.

This clonotype was seen many times. J is TRBJ1-6 and V is TRBV28; the D gene is possibly TRBD1 (5 bases). V was cut by 6 bases and J by 10 bases, with 22 bases left in between. The CDR3 loop spans 16 amino acids. Germline V gene sequence: CDR1 MDHEN, CDR2 SYDVKM. The CDR3 coding sequence is TGTGCCAGCAGCCAAGCCGGGACTACTTGGGGATCACCCCTCCACTTT. It yields the protein CASSQAGTTWGSPLHF.

Judged by abundance, this clonotype is medium-sized. The chain employs TRBV7-2 and TRBJ1-3, with 9 bases that match TRBD1. CDR1 is SGHTA, CDR2 FQGNSA, per germline. V lost 5 bases, J lost 3 bases, and 8 bases stayed unmatched. This CDR3 is 16 amino acids long. CDR3 nucleotide sequence: TGTGCCAGCAGCCCGTACCTGGGACAGGGTGGAAACACCATATATTTT. Protein product: CASSPYLGQGGNTIYF. Complete variable domain (other parts from reference TRBV7-2 and TRBJ1-3): GAGVSQSPSNKVTEKGKDVELRCDPISGHTALYWYRQSLGQGLEFLIYFQGNSAPDKSGLPSDRFSAERTGGSVSTLTIQRTQQEDSAVYLCASSPYLGQGGNTIYFGEGSWLTVV.

This clonotype is medium-sized by share. This rearrangement joins TRBV11-3 to TRBJ1-2, with 7 positions matching TRBD1. The CDR3 has 13 amino acids. V was clipped by 2 bases and J by 5 bases; unmatched bases: 2. Germline V CDR1 and CDR2: SGHNT, YENEEA. The CDR3: CASSLIQGYGYTF. For the CDR3, the DNA is TGTGCCAGCAGCTTAATACAGGGGTATGGCTACACCTTC.